Shown below are 22 T cell receptor beta chains from a single sample sequenced in a study of metastatic and nonmetastatic thyroid tumors. With MiXCR, TCRdb reprocessed the PCR reads. The table includes about 40,000 clones, around 16% detected once. No treatment had been given to any patient before thyroid surgery. Sequenced material: blood. These receptor sequences come from a female donor with papillary thyroid cancer or a benign thyroid nodule (not recorded which). Some clones in this sample may be carry-over from other donors' samples.

This clone was observed a few times. The junction does not match germline at one end; this may be a read error. This rearrangement joins TRBV5-1 to TRBJ2-1; 10 bases are shared with TRBD2. This CDR3 contains 16 residues. The germline gives CDR1 SGHRS, CDR2 YFSETQ. CDR3 protein: CASGFLGLAVYNEQFF. DNA of the CDR3: TGCGCCAGCGGCTTTCTAGGACTAGCGGTGTACAATGAGCAGTTCTTC.

This clone was seen a few times. Germline is not matched at one junction end, which may reflect a read error. The chain links TRBV19 to TRBJ2-7; D is undetermined. This CDR3 is 14 amino acids long. Germline CDR1 reads LNHDA; CDR2 reads SQIVND (reference sequence). CDR3 nucleotides: TGTGCCAGTAGTATGGGTGGTGCGCCCTACGAGCTGTACTTC. Its translation: CASSMGGAPYELYF.

This clone appeared many times. The chain is built from TRBV19 and TRBJ2-7; 9 nucleotides align to TRBD1. This CDR3 comprises 14 residues. J lost 3 bases, V lost 5 bases, and 5 bases had no gene match. Looked up from germline, CDR1 is LNHDA and CDR2 is SQIVND (reference sequence). CDR3 nucleotide sequence: TGTGCCAGTAGTCCATGGACAGGGGACTACGAGCAGTACTTC. Translating gives CASSPWTGDYEQYF. The variable domain in full, with the rest retrieved from reference TRBV19 and TRBJ2-7, is DGGITQSPKYLFRKEGQNVTLSCEQNLNHDAMYWYRQDPGQGLRLIYYSQIVNDFQKGDIAEGYSVSREKKESFPLTVTSAQKNPTAFYLCASSPWTGDYEQYFGPGTRLTVT.

This clone was recorded a few times. This sequence joins TRBV12-3 or TRBV12-4 and TRBJ2-7; possibly TRBD1 for D (6 bases). CDR3 length equals 13 residues. The chain's CDR3 is CVRGSRGLSEQYF. CDR3 sequence (DNA): TGTGTCAGAGGAAGCAGGGGTCTGAGCGAGCAGTACTTC.

This clone was seen ten or more times. The CDR3 loop is CASSQEGSRGFEQYF. The DNA for the CDR3 is TGCGCCAGCAGCCAAGAGGGGTCAAGGGGGTTCGAGCAGTACTTC. This chain joins TRBV4-1 and TRBJ2-7; tentatively, D is TRBD1 (6 bases). Between the trimmed V and J ends, which lost 0 bases and 6 bases, there was a span of 15 bases. CDR1 and CDR2 (germline): MGHRA, YSYEKL. The CDR3 has 15 residues.

This clone showed up many times. This sequence joins TRBV3-1 and TRBJ1-2; D is unclear. The V gene lost 2 bases and the J gene lost 5 bases, with 3 bases spanning the gap. There are 11 residues in the CDR3. Germline V gene sequence: CDR1 LGHDT, CDR2 YNNKEL (reference sequence). Here the CDR3 DNA reads TGTGCCAGCAGCCAATGGTATGGCTACACCTTC. Encoded protein: CASSQWYGYTF.

This clone came up many times. The chain has TRBV9 and TRBJ1-3; no firm D call. The CDR3 loop spans 16 amino acids. The V and J ends lost 0 bases and 0 bases respectively, with 10 bases between them. Germline CDR1 is SGDLS and CDR2 is YYNGEE. The CDR3 region is CASSVVDFSSGNTIYF. CDR3 nucleotide sequence: TGTGCCAGCAGCGTAGTCGATTTCAGCTCTGGAAACACCATATATTTT. Combining the CDR3 with reference TRBV9 and TRBJ1-3 gives the whole variable domain DSGVTQTPKHLITATGQRVTLRCSPRSGDLSVYWYQQSLDQGLQFLIQYYNGEERAKGNILERFSAQQFPDLHSELNLSSLELGDSALYFCASSVVDFSSGNTIYFGEGSWLTVV.

The gene calls are TRBV4-1 and TRBJ2-2, with TRBD2 matching 10 bases. The CDR3 spans 18 residues. The ends lost 7 bases at V and 5 bases at J; junction bases unmatched: 16. Germline values: CDR1 MGHRA, CDR2 YSYEKL. The DNA of the CDR3 is TGCGCCAGCATCCTTACCGGGACTAGCGTGAGTGGTACCGGGGAGCTGTTTTTT. Protein product: CASILTGTSVSGTGELFF.

This clone appeared many times. This chain links TRBV20-1 with TRBJ1-2, with a weak D call TRBD1 (5 bases). The V gene's germline CDR1 is DFQATT and CDR2 SNEGSKA (reference sequence). This CDR3 region has 14 residues. V gave up 3 bases and J gave up 6 bases, with 17 bases separating them. CDR3 amino acids: CSASMGGLVNGYTF. DNA for the CDR3: TGCAGTGCTAGTATGGGGGGACTGGTCAATGGCTACACCTTC.

This clone was picked up many times. The chain uses TRBV28 and TRBJ2-5; D uncertain. CDR1 and CDR2 from the germline V gene are MDHEN and SYDVKM. V was cut by 3 bases and J by 2 bases, with 10 bases left in between. The CDR3 loop spans 14 amino acids. This chain's CDR3 is CASSFVQRQETQYF. In nucleotides, the CDR3 is TGTGCCAGCAGTTTCGTTCAACGTCAAGAGACCCAGTACTTC.

In its sample, this clone was seen many times. The rearrangement uses TRBV20-1 and TRBJ2-6; D gene unclear. The CDR3 length is 15 residues. V lost 0 bases and J 1 base, leaving 7 bases between the germline ends. In germline, CDR1 is DFQATT, CDR2 SNEGSKA (reference sequence). The CDR3 sequence: CSARDRRSGANVLTF. DNA for the CDR3: TGCAGTGCTAGAGATCGTAGGTCTGGGGCCAACGTCCTGACTTTC.

This clone has a handful of counts. With a much larger clone just one base away, this may be a read error. The rearrangement joins TRBV29-1 to TRBJ2-3, with a possible D match to TRBD1 (6 bases). The CDR3 has 13 amino acids. Looked up from germline, CDR1 is SQVTM and CDR2 is ANQGSEA. The chain's CDR3 is CIVDGQNTDTQYF. The CDR3 DNA is TGCATCGTTGACGGACAGAACACAGATACGCAGTATTTT.

J is TRBJ2-3 and V is TRBV20-1; D is undetermined. Germline CDR1 is DFQATT and CDR2 is SNEGSKA (reference sequence). The CDR3 totals 15 residues. The V gene lost 0 bases and the J gene lost 1 base, with 11 bases spanning the gap. The CDR3 here is CSARDLRWGTDTQYF. The CDR3 nucleotides are TGCAGTGCTAGAGATCTCCGATGGGGCACAGATACGCAGTATTTT.

This chain connects TRBV19 to TRBJ1-6; D may be TRBD1 (6 bases). The CDR3 is 15 residues long. Germline assignment: CDR1 LNHDA and CDR2 SQIVND (reference sequence). V shed 5 bases and J shed 7 bases, with 15 bases lying between them. The CDR3 DNA is TGTGCCAGTAGTCCGCTACAGGGAAGAAATTCACCCCTCCACTTT. This codes for CASSPLQGRNSPLHF.

This clone was observed many times. This chain uses TRBV6-1 with TRBJ2-1; 10 bases are shared with TRBD1. Germline CDR1 reads MNHNS; CDR2 reads SASEGT. The V segment lost 8 bases and the J segment 4 bases; nucleotides outside the gene matches: 5. The length of the CDR3 is 14 residues. The DNA of the CDR3 is TGTGCCAGCGCTGGACAGGGGGGTTACAATGAGCAGTTCTTC. This codes for CASAGQGGYNEQFF.

This rearrangement joins TRBV5-5 to TRBJ2-3, with TRBD1 matching 8 bases. This CDR3 comprises 15 residues. Germline V gene sequence: CDR1 SGHKS, CDR2 YYEKEE (reference sequence). J gave up 4 bases and V 4 bases, and 8 bases lay outside the gene matches. CDR3 in amino acids: CASSNGTGASDTQYF. The CDR3 nucleotides are TGTGCCAGCAGCAATGGGACAGGTGCGTCAGATACGCAGTATTTT.

This clone has a count of ten or more. The chain recombines TRBV24-1 with TRBJ2-1; D may be TRBD1 or TRBD2 (6 bases each). CDR3 size: 16 residues. Germline V lookup: CDR1 KGHDR, CDR2 SFDVKD. V lost 0 bases to trimming and J lost 1 base, with 9 bases between them. CDR3 sequence (DNA): TGTGCCACCAGTGATTTGCAGGGGACTTCCTACAATGAGCAGTTCTTC. It is translated as CATSDLQGTSYNEQFF.

This clone was seen ten or more times. One junction end does not reproduce the germline sequence, and a read error may be involved. The CDR3 DNA reads as TGCAGTGCGGAGACAGTAGTCGGAAACGCCATATATTTT. This gives the protein CSAETVVGNAIYF. This chain joins TRBV20-1 and TRBJ1-3; TRBD1 might be the D (5 bases). Germline assignment: CDR1 DFQATT and CDR2 SNEGSKA (reference sequence). This CDR3 spans 13 amino acids.

A remark on this clone: Since a much larger clone is just one base distant, this may be a read error. The identical CDR3 is also encoded by other nucleotide sequences in the sample. The chain joins TRBV2 to TRBJ1-5; no clear D. V was cut by 0 bases and J by 2 bases, with 8 bases left in between. CDR3 size: 15 residues. CDR1 SNHLY and CDR2 FYNNEI come from the germline V gene. The CDR3 region is CASSEAGQGNQPQHF. Here the CDR3 DNA reads TGTGCCAGCAGTGAAGCAGGTCAGGGCAATCAGCCCCAGCATTTT.

This clone showed up many times. The J gene is TRBJ2-2, the V gene TRBV7-6; the D gene could be TRBD1 or TRBD2 (6 bases each). CDR1 is SGHVS, CDR2 FNYEAQ, per germline. V lost 5 bases and J lost 4, with 20 bases in between. This CDR3 is built from 17 residues. CDR3 amino acids: CASSPRGWGRVTGELFF. CDR3 nucleotides: TGTGCCAGCAGCCCCCGGGGGTGGGGGCGCGTCACCGGGGAGCTGTTTTTT.

This clone was observed at least ten times. This sequence joins TRBV3-1 and TRBJ1-6; D gene uncertain. The CDR3 loop spans 15 amino acids. Trimming took 0 bases from V and 10 from J, leaving 13 bases between them. Germline CDR1 is LGHDT and CDR2 is YNNKEL (reference sequence). The CDR3 DNA reads TGTGCCAGCAGCCAAGAAGGCAGTGCGCGGTCACCCCTCCACTTT. Protein product: CASSQEGSARSPLHF. The variable domain in full, completed from reference TRBV3-1 and TRBJ1-6, reads DTAVSQTPKYLVTQMGNDKSIKCEQNLGHDTMYWYKQDSKKFLKIMFSYNNKELIINETVPNRFSPKSPDKAHLNLHINSLELGDSAVYFCASSQEGSARSPLHFGNGTRLTVT.

This clone came up many times. CDR3 sequence: CSVATSAQEQYF. CDR3 coding DNA: TGCAGCGTTGCGACTAGCGCGCAAGAGCAGTACTTC. The J gene is TRBJ2-7, the V gene TRBV29-1; 8 bases fit TRBD2. CDR1 and CDR2 from the germline V gene are SQVTM and ANQGSEA. The V segment lost 4 bases and the J segment 7 bases; nucleotides outside the gene matches: 6. The CDR3 extends over 12 amino acids.